This passage covers 11 T cell receptor beta chains from one sample sequenced in a study of siplizumab effects on memory and regulatory T cells. TCRdb's copy holds only in-frame clones and misses some; the assay was immunoSEQ multiplex PCR. The profile shows about 72,000 clones, about 90% of them singletons. What was sequenced was CD8+ T cells sorted from blood. The receptors stem from a human donor in good health.

V and J are TRBV7-9 and TRBJ2-7; 8 nucleotides align to TRBD1. There are 14 residues in the CDR3. Trimming cost V 2 bases and J 4 bases; bases outside gene matches: 4. The germline V gene has CDR1 SEHNR and CDR2 FQNEAQ (reference sequence). CDR3 nucleotide sequence: TGTGCCAGCAGCTTAATGGGACAGGTTTACGAGCAGTACTTC. It codes for CASSLMGQVYEQYF.

V gene TRBV19 combines with J gene TRBJ1-2; the D gene is possibly TRBD1 (6 bases). V was shortened by 2 bases and J by 4 bases, with 14 bases between the two germline ends. The CDR3 runs 15 residues. Germline lookup yields CDR1 LNHDA and CDR2 SQIVND (reference sequence). The CDR3 loop reads CASSISLQGSYGYTF. DNA for the CDR3: TGTGCCAGTAGTATATCCCTCCAGGGGAGCTATGGCTACACCTTC.

The chain uses TRBV5-4 and TRBJ1-1, with D maybe TRBD1 (6 bases). Trimming took off 5 bases at V and 4 bases at J, with 12 bases between the two ends. Germline-derived CDR1 and CDR2 are SGHNT and YYREEE (reference sequence). The CDR3 is 13 residues long. The CDR3 sequence is CASSIRGGTEAFF. CDR3 in DNA: TGTGCCAGCAGTATAAGGGGGGGCACTGAAGCTTTCTTT.

The rearrangement links TRBV25-1 to TRBJ1-1; 9 bases fit TRBD1. The V gene end was trimmed by 7 bases and the J gene end by 4 bases; junction bases not matched to a gene: 10. The CDR3 covers 15 residues. The germline gives CDR1 MGHDK, CDR2 SYGVNS. CDR3 protein: CASMVNRGLGTEAFF. For the CDR3, the DNA is TGTGCCAGCATGGTGAACAGGGGGCTAGGCACTGAAGCTTTCTTT.

This clone appeared a single time. CDR3 in amino acids: CASSLDRALEQYF. DNA for the CDR3: TGTGCCAGCAGTCTCGACAGGGCCCTCGAGCAGTACTTC. V and J are TRBV27 and TRBJ2-7; TRBD1 aligns across 7 bases. Germline V gene sequence: CDR1 MNHEY, CDR2 SMNVEV (reference sequence). Losses at the gene ends were 5 bases for V and 6 bases for J; bases not matched to a gene: 7. The CDR3 extends over 13 amino acids.

The sample holds a few counts of this clone. CDR3: CASSEDTSYEQYF. CDR3 nucleotides: TGTGCCAGCAGCGAGGACACGTCCTACGAGCAGTACTTC. The gene calls are TRBV7-9 and TRBJ2-7; tentative D call: TRBD1 (5 bases). CDR3 length: 13 amino acids. V lost 5 bases and J lost 1, with 9 bases in between. Germline V gives CDR1 SEHNR, CDR2 FQNEAQ (reference sequence).

V usage is TRBV6-5 and J usage is TRBJ2-7, with 9 nucleotides matching TRBD1. V trimming: 0 bases; J trimming: 5 bases; junction bases outside the gene matches: 8. The CDR3 contains 16 residues. In germline, CDR1 is MNHEY, CDR2 SVGAGI. CDR3 DNA sequence: TGTGCCAGCAGTTACTCGCCGGACAGGGGTTCGGACGAGCAGTACTTC. Residues: CASSYSPDRGSDEQYF.

The V call is TRBV4-1, the J call TRBJ2-2, with TRBD2 matching 11 bases. The CDR3 is 17 residues long. V was clipped by 4 bases and J by 4 bases; unmatched bases: 8. Germline CDR1 and CDR2: MGHRA and YSYEKL. CDR3 nucleotides: TGCGCCAGCAGCCGACAACTAGCGGGGGCTATCACCGGGGAGCTGTTTTTT. This translates into CASSRQLAGAITGELFF.

The chain carries TRBV6-1 and TRBJ2-7; a possible D gene is TRBD1 (5 bases). V was trimmed by 3 bases and J by 3 bases, leaving 18 bases between them. Looked up from germline, CDR1 is MNHNS and CDR2 is SASEGT. The CDR3 totals 16 residues. The DNA of the CDR3 is TGTGCCAGCAGTGATTATAAGGGGCCCCAATACTACGAGCAGTACTTC. Translated, it gives CASSDYKGPQYYEQYF.

This sequence joins TRBV5-1 and TRBJ2-7; unclear D gene. The V gene's germline CDR1 is SGHRS and CDR2 YFSETQ. Trimming shortened V by 2 bases and J by 0 bases, and 12 bases separated the two germline ends. The CDR3 extends over 15 amino acids. CDR3: CASSLERHSSYEQYF. CDR3 nucleotide sequence: TGCGCCAGCAGCTTAGAAAGGCACAGCTCCTACGAGCAGTACTTC.

This sequence joins TRBV6-1 and TRBJ1-5; the D is unclear. The CDR3 is made up of 14 amino acids. Trimming took 3 bases from V and 0 from J, leaving 6 bases between them. CDR1 MNHNS and CDR2 SASEGT come from the germline V gene. The CDR3: CASSETGSNQPQHF. CDR3 DNA: TGTGCCAGCAGTGAGACGGGTAGCAATCAGCCCCAGCATTTT.